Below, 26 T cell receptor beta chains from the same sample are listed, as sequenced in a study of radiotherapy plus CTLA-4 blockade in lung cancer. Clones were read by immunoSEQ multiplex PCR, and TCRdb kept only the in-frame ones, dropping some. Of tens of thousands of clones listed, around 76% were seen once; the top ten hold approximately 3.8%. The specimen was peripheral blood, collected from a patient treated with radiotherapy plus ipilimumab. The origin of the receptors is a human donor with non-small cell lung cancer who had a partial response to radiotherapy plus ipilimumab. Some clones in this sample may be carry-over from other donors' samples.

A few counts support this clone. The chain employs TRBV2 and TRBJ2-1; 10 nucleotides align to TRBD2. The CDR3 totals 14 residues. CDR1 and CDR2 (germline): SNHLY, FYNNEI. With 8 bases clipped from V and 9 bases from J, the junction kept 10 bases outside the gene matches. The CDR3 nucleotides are TGTGCCAGCCGATTAGCGGGGGGCTCGGTTGAGCAGTTCTTC. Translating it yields CASRLAGGSVEQFF.

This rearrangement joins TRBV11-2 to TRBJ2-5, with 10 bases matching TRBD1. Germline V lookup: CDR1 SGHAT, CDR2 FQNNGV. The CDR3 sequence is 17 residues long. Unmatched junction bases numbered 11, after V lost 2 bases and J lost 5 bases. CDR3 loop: CASSLNPPTGGAETQYF. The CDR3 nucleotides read TGTGCCAGCAGCTTAAATCCTCCGACAGGGGGCGCGGAGACCCAGTACTTC.

The CDR3 DNA sequence: TGTGCCAGCAGTTCCCCCGCAGATACGCAGTATTTT. It specifies CASSSPADTQYF. V and J are TRBV6-5 and TRBJ2-3; the D is unclear. CDR3 length: 12 residues. Trimming left V 4 bases short and J 4 bases short, with 6 bases between. Germline V gives CDR1 MNHEY, CDR2 SVGAGI.

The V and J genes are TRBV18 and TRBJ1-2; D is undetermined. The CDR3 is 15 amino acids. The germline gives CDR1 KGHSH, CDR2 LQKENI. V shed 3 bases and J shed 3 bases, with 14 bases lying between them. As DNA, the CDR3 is TGTGCCAGCTCACCCAGCACGGAGGTCCACTATGGCTACACCTTC. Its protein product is CASSPSTEVHYGYTF.

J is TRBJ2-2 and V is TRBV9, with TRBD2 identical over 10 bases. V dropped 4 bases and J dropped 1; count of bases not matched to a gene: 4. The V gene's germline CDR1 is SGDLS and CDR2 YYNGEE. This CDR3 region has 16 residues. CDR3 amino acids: CASSSRTSGNTGELFF. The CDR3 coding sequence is TGTGCCAGCAGCTCTCGGACTAGCGGGAACACCGGGGAGCTGTTTTTT.

The CDR3 DNA reads TGTGCCAGTAGTTGGCGGCGCACAGATACGCAGTATTTT. The encoded protein is CASSWRRTDTQYF. V gene TRBV19 combines with J gene TRBJ2-3; D remains ambiguous. The CDR3 has 13 amino acids. Trimming cost V 5 bases and J 1 base, with 7 bases left between them. The germline CDR1 and CDR2 sequences are LNHDA and SQIVND (reference sequence).

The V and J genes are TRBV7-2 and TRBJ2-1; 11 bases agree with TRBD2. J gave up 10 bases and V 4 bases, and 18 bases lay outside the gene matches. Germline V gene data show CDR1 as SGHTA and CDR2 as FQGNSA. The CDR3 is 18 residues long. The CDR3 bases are TGTGCCAGCAGCTCAAAAATAATGACTAGCGGGGTCCGCCGCGAGCAGTTCTTC. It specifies CASSSKIMTSGVRREQFF.

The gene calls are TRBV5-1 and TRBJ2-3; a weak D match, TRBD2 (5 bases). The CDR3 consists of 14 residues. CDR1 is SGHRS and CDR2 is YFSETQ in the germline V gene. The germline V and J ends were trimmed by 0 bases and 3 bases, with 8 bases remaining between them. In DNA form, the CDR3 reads TGCGCCAGCAGCTTGGTCCCGGGGACAGATACGCAGTATTTT. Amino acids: CASSLVPGTDTQYF. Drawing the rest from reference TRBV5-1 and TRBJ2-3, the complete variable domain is KAGVTQTPRYLIKTRGQQVTLSCSPISGHRSVSWYQQTPGQGLQFLFEYFSETQRNKGNFPGRFSGRQFSNSRSEMNVSTLELGDSALYLCASSLVPGTDTQYFGPGTRLTVL.

The CDR3 spells CASSFHRDVNTEAFF. Here the CDR3 DNA reads TGTGCCAGCAGCTTCCACAGGGACGTGAACACTGAAGCTTTCTTT. J is TRBJ1-1 and V is TRBV11-2; perhaps TRBD1 as D (6 bases). The CDR3 spans 15 residues. CDR1 is SGHAT, CDR2 FQNNGV, per germline. V shed 3 bases and J shed 0 bases, with 11 bases lying between them. Complete variable domain (other parts from reference TRBV11-2 and TRBJ1-1): EAGVAQSPRYKIIEKRQSVAFWCNPISGHATLYWYQQILGQGPKLLIQFQNNGVVDDSQLPKDRFSAERLKGVDSTLKIQPAKLEDSAVYLCASSFHRDVNTEAFFGQGTRLTVV.

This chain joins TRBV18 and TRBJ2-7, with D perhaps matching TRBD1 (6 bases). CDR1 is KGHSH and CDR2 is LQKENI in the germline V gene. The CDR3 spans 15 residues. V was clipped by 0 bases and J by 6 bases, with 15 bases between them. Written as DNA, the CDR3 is TGTGCCAGCTCACCACCAAGTACAGGGTTTGGCGAGCAGTACTTC. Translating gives CASSPPSTGFGEQYF.

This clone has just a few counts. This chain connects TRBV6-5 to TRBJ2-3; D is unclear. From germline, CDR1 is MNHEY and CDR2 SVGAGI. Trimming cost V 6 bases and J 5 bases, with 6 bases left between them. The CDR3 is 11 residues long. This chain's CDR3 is CASRRVDTQYF. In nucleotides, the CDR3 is TGTGCCAGCAGGCGAGTAGATACGCAGTATTTT.

CDR3 DNA: TGTGCCAGCAGCTTGAATCTGGGGCATTACGAGCAGTACTTC. It is translated as CASSLNLGHYEQYF. V and J are TRBV5-5 and TRBJ2-7, with a tentative D call TRBD1 (5 bases). Germline V gene lookup returns CDR1 SGHKS and CDR2 YYEKEE (reference sequence). V lost 1 base, J lost 4 bases, and 12 bases lay in between. CDR3 length: 14 amino acids.

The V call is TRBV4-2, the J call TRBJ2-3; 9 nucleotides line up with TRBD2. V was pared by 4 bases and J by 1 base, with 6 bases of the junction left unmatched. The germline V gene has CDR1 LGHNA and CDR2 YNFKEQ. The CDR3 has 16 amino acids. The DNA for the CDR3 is TGTGCCAGCAGCCTTATAGCGGGGGACCGCACAGATACGCAGTATTTT. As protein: CASSLIAGDRTDTQYF.

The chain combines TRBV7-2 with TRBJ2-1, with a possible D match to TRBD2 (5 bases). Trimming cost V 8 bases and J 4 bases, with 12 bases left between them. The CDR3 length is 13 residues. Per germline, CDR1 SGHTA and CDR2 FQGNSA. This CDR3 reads CASGNGEYNEQFF. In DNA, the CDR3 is TGTGCCAGCGGAAACGGGGAATACAATGAGCAGTTCTTC.

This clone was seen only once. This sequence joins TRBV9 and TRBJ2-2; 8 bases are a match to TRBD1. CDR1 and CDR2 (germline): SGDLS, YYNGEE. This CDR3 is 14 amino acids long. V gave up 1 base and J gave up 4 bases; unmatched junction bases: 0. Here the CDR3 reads CASSVQGATGELFF. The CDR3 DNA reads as TGTGCCAGCAGCGTACAGGGGGCCACCGGGGAGCTGTTTTTT. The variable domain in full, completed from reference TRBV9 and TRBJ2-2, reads DSGVTQTPKHLITATGQRVTLRCSPRSGDLSVYWYQQSLDQGLQFLIQYYNGEERAKGNILERFSAQQFPDLHSELNLSSLELGDSALYFCASSVQGATGELFFGEGSRLTVL.

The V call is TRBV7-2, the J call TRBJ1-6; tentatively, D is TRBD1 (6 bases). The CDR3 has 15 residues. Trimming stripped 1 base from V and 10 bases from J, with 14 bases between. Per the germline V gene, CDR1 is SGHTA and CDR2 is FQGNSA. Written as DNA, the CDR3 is TGTGCCAGCAGCTTAGGTCAGGGGATGAAATCACCCCTCCACTTT. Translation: CASSLGQGMKSPLHF.

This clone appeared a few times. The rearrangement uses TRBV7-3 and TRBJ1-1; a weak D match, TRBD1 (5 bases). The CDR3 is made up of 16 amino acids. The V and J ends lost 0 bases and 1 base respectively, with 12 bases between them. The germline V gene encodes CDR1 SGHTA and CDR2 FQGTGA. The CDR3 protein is CASSLTGQGRNTEAFF. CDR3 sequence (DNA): TGTGCCAGCAGCTTAACAGGGCAGGGAAGGAACACTGAAGCTTTCTTT.

The DNA for the CDR3 is TGTGCCAGCAGCTTTCGTCCCCTGACAGGGGGCGGAGGGGCTTTCTTT. It translates to CASSFRPLTGGGGAFF. The chain uses TRBV7-8 and TRBJ1-1, with 10 bases fitting TRBD1. The CDR3 runs to 16 residues. J was trimmed by 11 bases and V by 3 bases; bases with no gene match: 15. Germline V gene sequence: CDR1 SGHVS, CDR2 FQNEAQ.

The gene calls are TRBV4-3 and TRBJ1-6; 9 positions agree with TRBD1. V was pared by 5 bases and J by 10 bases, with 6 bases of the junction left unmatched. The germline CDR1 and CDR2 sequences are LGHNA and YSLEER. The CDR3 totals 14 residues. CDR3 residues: CASSTGTGRSPLHF. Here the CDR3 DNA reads TGCGCCAGCAGCACCGGGACAGGGCGCTCACCCCTCCACTTT.

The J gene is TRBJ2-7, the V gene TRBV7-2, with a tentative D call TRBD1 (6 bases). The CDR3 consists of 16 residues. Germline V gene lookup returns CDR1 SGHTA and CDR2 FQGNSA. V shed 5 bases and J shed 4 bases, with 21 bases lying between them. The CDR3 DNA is TGTGCCAGCAGCCTTAAAGCAGGGGATTCAGGTTACGAGCAGTACTTC. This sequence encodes CASSLKAGDSGYEQYF.

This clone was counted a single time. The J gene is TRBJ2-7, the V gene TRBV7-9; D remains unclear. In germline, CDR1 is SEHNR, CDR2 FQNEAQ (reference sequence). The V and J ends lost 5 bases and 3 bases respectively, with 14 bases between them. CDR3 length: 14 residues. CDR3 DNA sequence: TGTGCCAGCAGCCCCCAAGCCCGAGGCTACGAGCAGTACTTC. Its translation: CASSPQARGYEQYF.

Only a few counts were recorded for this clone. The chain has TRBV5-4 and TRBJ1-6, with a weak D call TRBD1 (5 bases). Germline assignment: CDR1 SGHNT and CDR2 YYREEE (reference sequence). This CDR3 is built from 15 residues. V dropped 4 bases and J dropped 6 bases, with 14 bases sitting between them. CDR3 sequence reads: CASSPGGRSNSPLHF. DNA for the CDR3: TGTGCCAGCAGCCCCGGGGGACGCAGTAATTCACCCCTCCACTTT.

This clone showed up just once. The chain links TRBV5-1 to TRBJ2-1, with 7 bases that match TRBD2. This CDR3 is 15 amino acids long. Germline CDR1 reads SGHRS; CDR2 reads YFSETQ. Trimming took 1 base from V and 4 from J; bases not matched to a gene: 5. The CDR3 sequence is CASSLSAGAYNEQFF. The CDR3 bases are TGCGCCAGCAGCTTGTCGGCGGGAGCTTACAATGAGCAGTTCTTC.

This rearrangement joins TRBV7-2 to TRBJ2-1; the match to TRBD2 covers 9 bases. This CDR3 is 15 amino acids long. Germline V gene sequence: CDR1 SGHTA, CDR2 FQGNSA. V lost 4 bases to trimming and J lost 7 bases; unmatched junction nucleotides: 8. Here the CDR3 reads CASSSGLAPRNEQFF. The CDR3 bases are TGTGCCAGCAGCTCGGGACTAGCTCCACGGAATGAGCAGTTCTTC.

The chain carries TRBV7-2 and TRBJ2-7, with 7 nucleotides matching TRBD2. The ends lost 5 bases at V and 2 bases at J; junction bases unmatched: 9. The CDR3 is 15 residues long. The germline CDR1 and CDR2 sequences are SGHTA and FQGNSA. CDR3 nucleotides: TGTGCCAGCAGCCGAGCGGGACTCGCCGCCTACGAGCAGTACTTC. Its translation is CASSRAGLAAYEQYF.

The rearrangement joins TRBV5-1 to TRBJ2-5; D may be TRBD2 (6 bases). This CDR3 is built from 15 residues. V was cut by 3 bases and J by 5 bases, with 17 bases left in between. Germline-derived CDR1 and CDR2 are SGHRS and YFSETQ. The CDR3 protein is CASSSGAWGEETQYF. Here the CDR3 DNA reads TGCGCCAGCAGCTCCGGTGCATGGGGGGAGGAGACCCAGTACTTC.